These T cell receptor beta chains were read from a single sample in a study of beta chain features in type 1 diabetes. This table comes from immunoSEQ multiplex PCR, and its TCRdb copy is limited to in-frame clones, with some not included. This table holds about 410,000 clones, more than 11% found once. The sample consisted of naive CD4+ T cells from blood. The receptors come from a young man in good health. The CDR3 runs from the conserved cysteine through the conserved F or W. A D gene is named only where the DNA matches it firmly. Clone size is stated in some rows and not others, as once, few, many or a class when expanded.

V: TRBV7-2
size: .
J: TRBJ2-5
D: TRBD2
DNA: TGTGCCAGCAGCTTAAGCGGGAGGGCGGCGGGAATGGAGACCCAGTACTTC
CDR3: CASSLSGRAAGMETQYF

V: TRBV18
size: .
J: TRBJ2-5
D: .
DNA: TGTGCCAGCTCACCACCACGGGAGACCCAGTACTTC
CDR3: CASSPPRETQYF

V: TRBV21-1
size: many
J: TRBJ2-1
D: .
DNA: TGTGCCAGCAGCAAAACCCGACTCGTTGTGCGGAAATCCAATGAGCAGTTCTTC
CDR3: CASSKTRLVVRKSNEQFF

V: TRBV15
size: .
J: TRBJ2-3
D: .
DNA: TGTGCCACCAGCAGAGAGCAACTCGGGACAGATACGCAGTATTTT
CDR3: CATSREQLGTDTQYF

V: TRBV7-2
size: few
J: TRBJ2-7
D: .
DNA: TGTGCCAGCAGCTTACTCGCCCCGAGGACGAAGAGCTACGAGCAGTACTTC
CDR3: CASSLLAPRTKSYEQYF

V: TRBV5-1
size: few
J: TRBJ2-3
D: .
DNA: TGCGCCAGCAGAGGGTTCTATAGCACAGATACGCAGTATTTT
CDR3: CASRGFYSTDTQYF

V: TRBV4-2
size: few
J: TRBJ1-2
D: .
DNA: TGTGCCAGCAGCCAAGTTCAGGGCTATGGCTACACCTTC
CDR3: CASSQVQGYGYTF

V: TRBV13
size: .
J: TRBJ2-7
D: .
DNA: TGTGCCAGCAGCTTAGTAGGTAGCTCCTACGAGCAGTACTTC
CDR3: CASSLVGSSYEQYF

V: TRBV9
size: .
J: TRBJ1-2
D: .
DNA: TGTGCCAGCAGCGTTACAGGGTTAGGCTACACCTTC
CDR3: CASSVTGLGYTF

V: TRBV7-8
size: few
J: TRBJ2-3
D: TRBD2
DNA: TGTGCCAGCAGCCCTTTAGCGGGGGGGCCGAGAGATACGCAGTATTTT
CDR3: CASSPLAGGPRDTQYF

V: TRBV19
size: .
J: TRBJ1-2
D: .
DNA: TGTGCCAGTAGTATGCTGGCGGGGGGCTACACCTTC
CDR3: CASSMLAGGYTF

V: TRBV6-5
size: few
J: TRBJ2-5
D: .
DNA: TGTGCCAGCAGTTCCACAGCGGTTCATCAAGAGACCCAGTACTTC
CDR3: CASSSTAVHQETQYF

V: TRBV7-3
size: few
J: TRBJ2-4
D: TRBD1
DNA: TGTGCCAGCAGCCCGAAGGGACAGGGGTTGGGCAAAAACATTCAGTACTTC
CDR3: CASSPKGQGLGKNIQYF

V: TRBV7-9
size: many
J: TRBJ2-5
D: .
DNA: TGTGCCAGCAGCCAAGAGACCCAGTACTTC
CDR3: CASSQETQYF

V: TRBV7-8
size: few
J: TRBJ2-7
D: .
DNA: TGTGCCAGCAGCCCTCAACTCCCATCCGAGCAGTACTTC
CDR3: CASSPQLPSEQYF